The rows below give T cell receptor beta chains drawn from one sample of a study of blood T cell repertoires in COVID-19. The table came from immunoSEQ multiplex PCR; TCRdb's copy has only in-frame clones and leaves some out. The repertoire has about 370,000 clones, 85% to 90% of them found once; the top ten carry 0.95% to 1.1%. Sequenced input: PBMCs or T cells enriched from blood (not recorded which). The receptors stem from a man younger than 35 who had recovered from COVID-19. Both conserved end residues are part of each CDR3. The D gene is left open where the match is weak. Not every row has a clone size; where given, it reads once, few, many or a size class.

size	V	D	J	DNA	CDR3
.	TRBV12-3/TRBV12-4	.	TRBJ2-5	TGTGCCAGCAGTTTGGACAAGCAAGAGACCCAGTACTTC	CASSLDKQETQYF
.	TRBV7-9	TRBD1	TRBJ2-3	TGTGCCAGCAGCTCCGCCCGGACAGGCGGAGATACGCAGTATTTT	CASSSARTGGDTQYF
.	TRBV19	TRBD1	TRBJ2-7	TGTGCCAGTAGCCTGGGGCAGGGGGCCTACGAGCAGTACTTC	CASSLGQGAYEQYF
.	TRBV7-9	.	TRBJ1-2	TGTGCCAGCAGCTGGGTGGAGGATGGCTACACCTTC	CASSWVEDGYTF
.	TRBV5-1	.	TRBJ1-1	TGCGCCAGCAGCTTAAGGGAGCGGAACACTGAAGCTTTCTTT	CASSLRERNTEAFF
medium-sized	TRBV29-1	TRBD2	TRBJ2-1	TGCAGCTTTAAGGGGGGACTAGCCTCCTACAATGAGCAGTTCTTC	CSFKGGLASYNEQFF
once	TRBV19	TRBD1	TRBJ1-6	TGTGCCAGTACCCCGCGGACAGGGGGCCCCTCAAATTCACCCCTCCACTTT	CASTPRTGGPSNSPLHF
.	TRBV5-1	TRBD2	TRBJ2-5	TGCGCCAGCAGGAGCGGGGGGGCCCAAGAGACCCAGTACTTC	CASRSGGAQETQYF
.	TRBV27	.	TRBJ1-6	TGTGCCAGCAGTTCAGCCGGGCGGAGGGCACCCCTCCACTTT	CASSSAGRRAPLHF
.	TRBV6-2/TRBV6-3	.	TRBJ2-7	TGTGCCAGCAGCGACAGCTACGAGCAGTACTTC	CASSDSYEQYF
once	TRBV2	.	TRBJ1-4	TGTGCCAGCAGTGGGATCACGGGGAATGAAAAACTGTTTTTT	CASSGITGNEKLFF
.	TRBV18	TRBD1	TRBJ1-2	TGTGCCAGCTCACCAAGGACAGGGGTCACCCTGTTCTATGGCTACACCTTC	CASSPRTGVTLFYGYTF
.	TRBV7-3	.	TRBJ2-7	TGTGCCAGCAGCTCTGGACTCAACTATGAGCAGTACTTC	CASSSGLNYEQYF
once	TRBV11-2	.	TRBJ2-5	TGTGCCAGCAGCTTGGGGGACAATCAAGAGACCCAGTACTTC	CASSLGDNQETQYF
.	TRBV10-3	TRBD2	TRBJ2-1	TGTGCCACCCGGGACTATTTCTATGAGCAGTTCTTC	CATRDYFYEQFF
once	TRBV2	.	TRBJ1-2	TGTGCCAGCAGTGAAGAATCGGGGATTGCCTATGGCTACACCTTC	CASSEESGIAYGYTF
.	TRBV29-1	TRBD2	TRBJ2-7	TGCAGCGGGGGACTAGCGGGTTCCTACGAGCAGTACTTC	CSGGLAGSYEQYF
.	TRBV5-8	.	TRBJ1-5	TGTGCCAGCAGCTTGTGGCAGGGAAGCAATCAGCCCCAGCATTTT	CASSLWQGSNQPQHF
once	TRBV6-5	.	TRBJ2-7	TGTGCCTCACAGGGTTCCCTCTCCTACGAGCAGTACTTC	CASQGSLSYEQYF
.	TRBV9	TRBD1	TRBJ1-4	TGTGCCAGCAGCGTCGGACAGGGGCGGGAAAAACTGTTTTTT	CASSVGQGREKLFF
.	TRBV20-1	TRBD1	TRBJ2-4	TGCAGTGCTAGTAGACAGGGATACAACATTCAGTACTTC	CSASRQGYNIQYF
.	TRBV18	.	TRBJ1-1	TGTGCCAGCTCACCAAACCTTGGTGAGGAGAACACTGAAGCTTTCTTT	CASSPNLGEENTEAFF
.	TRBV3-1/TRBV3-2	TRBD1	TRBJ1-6	TGTGCCAGCAGTCAACAGGGGTATAATTCACCCCTCCACTTT	CASSQQGYNSPLHF
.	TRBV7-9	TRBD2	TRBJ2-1	TGTGCCAGCAGCCCCCTCAGCGGGAGTGGGAATGAGCAGTTCTTC	CASSPLSGSGNEQFF
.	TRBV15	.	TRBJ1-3	TGTGCCACCAGCAGAGACAGGGTACCCGGAAACACCATATATTTT	CATSRDRVPGNTIYF
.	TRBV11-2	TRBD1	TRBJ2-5	TGTGCCAGCAGCTTACAGGGGGTGCGGGAGACCCAGTACTTC	CASSLQGVRETQYF
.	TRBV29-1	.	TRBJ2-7	TGCAGCGTTGATTCGGGATCCTACGAGCAGTACTTC	CSVDSGSYEQYF
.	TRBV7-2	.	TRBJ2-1	TGTGCCAGCAGCCGGCCCGGGGGAATCAATGAGCAGTTCTTC	CASSRPGGINEQFF
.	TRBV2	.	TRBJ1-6	TGTGCCAGCAGTATCACAGGGTCCGGCAATTCACCCCTCCACTTT	CASSITGSGNSPLHF
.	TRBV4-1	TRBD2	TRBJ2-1	TGCGCCAGCAGCCAAGATTGGGCTAGCGGGGGTAACAATGAGCAGTTCTTC	CASSQDWASGGNNEQFF
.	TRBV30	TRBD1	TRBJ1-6	TGTGCCTGGAGCTGGGACAGGAAAAATTCACCCCTCCACTTT	CAWSWDRKNSPLHF
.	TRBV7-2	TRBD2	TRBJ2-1	TGTGCCAGCAGCTTGGCGGGAGGTCCTGCGAGCTCCTACAATGAGCAGTTCTTC	CASSLAGGPASSYNEQFF
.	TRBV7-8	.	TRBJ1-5	TGTGCCAGCAGCTTAGATACGGGGAGCAATCAGCCCCAGCATTTT	CASSLDTGSNQPQHF
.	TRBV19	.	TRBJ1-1	TGTGCCAGTAGTCCGGGGGTAGGCGGGCTGAACACTGAAGCTTTCTTT	CASSPGVGGLNTEAFF
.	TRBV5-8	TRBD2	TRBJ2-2	TGTGCCAGCAGCGCGCGGACTAGCGGTTACACCGGGGAGCTGTTTTTT	CASSARTSGYTGELFF
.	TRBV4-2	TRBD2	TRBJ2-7	TGTGCCAGCAGCCAAGATAGGACTAGCGGGGGAGTGCAGTACTTC	CASSQDRTSGGVQYF
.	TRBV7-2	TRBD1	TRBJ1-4	TGTGCCAGCAGCTTAGAAGTAGGGGGCGGTGAAAAACTGTTTTTT	CASSLEVGGGEKLFF
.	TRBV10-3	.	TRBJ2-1	TGTGCCATCAGTCCTTCTTACAATGAGCAGTTCTTC	CAISPSYNEQFF
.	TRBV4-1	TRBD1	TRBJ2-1	TGCGCCAGCAGCCAAGATAGTGGCAGGGGGTTCAATGAGCAGTTCTTC	CASSQDSGRGFNEQFF
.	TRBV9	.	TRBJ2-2	TGTGCCAGCAGCGGACAGAGCAACACCGGGGAGCTGTTTTTT	CASSGQSNTGELFF
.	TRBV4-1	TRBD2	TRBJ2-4	TGCGCCAGCAGCCCCGGACTAGCGGGGGGTCCCGCCAAAAACATTCAGTACTTC	CASSPGLAGGPAKNIQYF
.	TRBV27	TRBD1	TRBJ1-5	TGTGCCAGCAGGGACAGGTATTATAGCAATCAGCCCCAGCATTTT	CASRDRYYSNQPQHF
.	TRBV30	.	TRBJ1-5	TGTGCCTGGGGCATCAGGGGCCATCCCAATCAGCCCCAGCATTTT	CAWGIRGHPNQPQHF
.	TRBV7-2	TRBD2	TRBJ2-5	TGTGCCAGCAGCTCTCCCGGGACTAGCGGGATGGTCTTGCAGACCCAGTACTTC	CASSSPGTSGMVLQTQYF
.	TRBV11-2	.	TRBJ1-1	TGTGCCAGCAGCTTGACAGAGAACACTGAAGCTTTCTTT	CASSLTENTEAFF
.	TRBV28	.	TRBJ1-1	TGTGCCAGCAGTTTTAAATGGAACACTGAAGCTTTCTTT	CASSFKWNTEAFF
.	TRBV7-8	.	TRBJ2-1	TGTGCCAGCAGCTCCATCAATGAGCAGTTCTTC	CASSSINEQFF
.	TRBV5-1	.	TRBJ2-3	TGCGCCAGCAGTAGCAGTCCCACCACAGATACGCAGTATTTT	CASSSSPTTDTQYF
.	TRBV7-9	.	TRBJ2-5	TGTGCCAGCAGCTCGCTTAGCGGGGAGGGGGCGACGGCCCAGTACTTC	CASSSLSGEGATAQYF
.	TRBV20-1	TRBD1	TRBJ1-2	TGCAGTGCTCCAGGGGGGTTGGGCTACACCTTC	CSAPGGLGYTF
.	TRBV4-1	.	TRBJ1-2	TGCGCCAGCAGCCAAGATACCCAGGGGTTGGGCTACACCTTC	CASSQDTQGLGYTF
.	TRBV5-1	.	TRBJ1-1	TGCGCCAGCAGCTTGCGGACTAACACTGAAGCTTTCTTT	CASSLRTNTEAFF
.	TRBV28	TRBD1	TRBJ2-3	TGTGCCAGTCGGGACAGTCCAACAGATACGCAGTATTTT	CASRDSPTDTQYF
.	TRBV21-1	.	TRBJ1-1	TGTGCCAGCAGCTGGGAGTGGGGGACAGGGGAAACTGAAGCTTTCTTT	CASSWEWGTGETEAFF
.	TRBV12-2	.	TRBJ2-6	TGTGCAAGTCGCTTAGTTCCCAGAGACAGGGGGCGACGCTCTGGGGCCAACGTCCTGACTTTC	CASRLVPRDRGRRSGANVLTF
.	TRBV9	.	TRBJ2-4	TGTGCCAGCAGCGTAGATGGCCGGGTTAAAAACATTCAGTACTTC	CASSVDGRVKNIQYF
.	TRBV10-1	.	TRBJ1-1	TGCGCCAGCAGTGAGTCGGGGCGCAGAGCTGAAGCTTTCTTT	CASSESGRRAEAFF